This TCR beta chain came from a study of blood T cell repertoires in COVID-19. Study context: PBMCs, B-cell-depleted T cells, or T cells provided the cDNA or gDNA that made up the material.

In the 2 weeks before study entry, exposed participants met a COVID-19 case, which was PCR-confirmed or clinician-diagnosed. Looked up from germline, CDR1 is MNHEY and CDR2 is SMNVEV (reference sequence). The length of the CDR3 is 16 residues. The V gene end was trimmed by 3 bases and the J gene end by 2 bases; junction bases not matched to a gene: 4. Study processing details: By means of reference gene primer amplification, nucleated cell counts were estimated. Data came from immunoSEQ multiplex PCR; TCRdb stores just in-frame clones and leaves some out. Clone size and V and J calls were adopted from that table, with D and trimming inferred from the DNA. In the table there are over 200,000 clones, 75% to 90% of which are singletons.

The source is a woman in her 30s who had been exposed to COVID-19. The sample comprised PBMCs or T cells enriched from blood (not recorded which). The V and J genes are TRBV27 and TRBJ2-6; 7 bases are shared with TRBD2. CDR3 region: CASSLGAGAGANVLTF. DNA for the CDR3: TGTGCCAGCAGTTTGGGTGCGGGAGCTGGGGCCAACGTCCTGACTTTC.